The source of this T cell receptor (beta chain) is a study of long-term antiretroviral therapy in people with HIV. The V end was cut by 9 bases, the J end by 7 bases, with 16 bases between. CDR3 length equals 14 residues. Germline V CDR1 and CDR2: LNHDA, SQIVND (reference sequence). This was the immunoSEQ v3.0 assay at survey level. Assay: immunoSEQ multiplex PCR; the TCRdb copy retains only in-frame clones and omits some. The table lists 13,000 to 15,000 clones, roughly 77% of them singletons. The sample in question was unsorted PBMCs, obtained 3.1 years after starting antiretroviral therapy. This TCR came from a man aged 35 to 55 with HIV. The rearrangement uses TRBV19 and TRBJ1-6, with a weak D call TRBD1 (5 bases). CDR3 DNA sequence: TGTGCCAGCTCCTACCAGGGCCTAAATTCACCCCTCCACTTT. Amino acids: CASSYQGLNSPLHF.